These T cell receptor beta chains were read from a single sample in a study of CD8+ T cells in alopecia areata. The protocol was immunoSEQ multiplex PCR, while the TCRdb copy is restricted to in-frame clones and leaves out a portion. The data show some 210,000 clones, more than 55% seen once. The input for sequencing was CD4+ T cells sorted from blood, taken around week 44, from a patient treated with tofacitinib. The receptors originated from a human donor with alopecia areata. Both conserved end residues are part of each CDR3. D genes are given only for firm matches. Clone sizes are given selectively: once, few, many, or a class where the clone is expanded.

CASSYGNSGNQPQHF	TGTGCCAGCAGCTATGGGAATTCGGGCAATCAGCCCCAGCATTTT	TRBJ1-5	-	-	TRBV7-8
CSVWVGDGYTF	TGCAGCGTTTGGGTGGGAGATGGCTACACCTTC	TRBJ1-2	-	-	TRBV29-1
CASSPGRQETQYF	TGTGCCAGCAGCCCCGGACGACAAGAGACCCAGTACTTC	TRBJ2-5	-	-	TRBV7-3
CSVTQGQGLSEAFF	TGCAGCGTGACCCAGGGACAGGGATTGTCTGAAGCTTTCTTT	TRBJ1-1	TRBD1	-	TRBV29-1
CASSVGHRGPNYGYTF	TGTGCCAGCAGCGTAGGGCACAGGGGGCCTAACTATGGCTACACCTTC	TRBJ1-2	TRBD1	-	TRBV9
CASSQTGGNTGELFF	TGCGCCAGCAGCCAGACAGGGGGAAACACCGGGGAGCTGTTTTTT	TRBJ2-2	TRBD1	-	TRBV4-3
CASSRQGGVNTEAFF	TGTGCCAGCAGTAGGCAGGGAGGGGTGAACACTGAAGCTTTCTTT	TRBJ1-1	-	-	TRBV2
CATAGRGNTGELFF	TGTGCCACCGCCGGGCGGGGGAACACCGGGGAGCTGTTTTTT	TRBJ2-2	-	-	TRBV15
CAWSVSIGGSRMMNTEAFF	TGTGCCTGGAGTGTGAGCATTGGTGGCTCTCGGATGATGAACACTGAAGCTTTCTTT	TRBJ1-1	-	-	TRBV30
CSGEYTDTQYF	TGCAGCGGAGAATACACAGATACGCAGTATTTT	TRBJ2-3	-	-	TRBV29-1
CASSPDRDQPQHF	TGTGCCAGCAGCCCAGACAGAGATCAGCCCCAGCATTTT	TRBJ1-5	-	-	TRBV7-3
CASSLGGDTEAFF	TGTGCCAGCAGCTTAGGGGGGGACACTGAAGCTTTCTTT	TRBJ1-1	-	few	TRBV11-2
CAWSGTSGGAITEQYF	TGTGCCTGGAGTGGAACTAGCGGGGGGGCTATTACCGAGCAGTACTTC	TRBJ2-7	TRBD2	-	TRBV30
CARLEGGTEAFF	TGTGCCCGTCTAGAGGGGGGGACTGAAGCTTTCTTT	TRBJ1-1	-	-	TRBV30
CASGLRGETQYF	TGTGCCAGCGGCCTCCGGGGGGAGACCCAGTACTTC	TRBJ2-5	-	-	TRBV2
CASSDRHEGYNEQFF	TGCGCCAGCAGTGATCGTCATGAGGGCTACAATGAGCAGTTCTTC	TRBJ2-1	-	-	TRBV10-2
CACRQGGTDTQYF	TGTGCCTGTCGACAGGGGGGCACAGATACGCAGTATTTT	TRBJ2-3	TRBD1	-	TRBV30
CASTSGGIGGYTF	TGTGCCTCCACGTCAGGGGGGATCGGTGGCTACACCTTC	TRBJ1-2	TRBD1	-	TRBV19
CASSDPGRGTDTQYF	TGTGCCAGCAGTGACCCGGGACGGGGCACAGATACGCAGTATTTT	TRBJ2-3	-	-	TRBV25-1
CASGGTGAGETQYF	TGTGCCAGCGGGGGGACAGGGGCGGGAGAGACCCAGTACTTC	TRBJ2-5	TRBD1	-	TRBV2
CASSPQGGLNTEAFF	TGTGCCAGCAGCCCCCAGGGGGGCTTGAACACTGAAGCTTTCTTT	TRBJ1-1	TRBD1	-	TRBV6-6
CASSSYRVTFF	TGTGCCAGCAGTTCCTACAGGGTAACTTTCTTT	TRBJ1-1	-	few	TRBV6-5
CASSHEQYF	TGCGCCAGCAGTCACGAGCAGTACTTC	TRBJ2-7	-	many	TRBV23-1
CASSIGSRGTEAFF	TGTGCCAGTAGTATAGGGTCTCGGGGCACTGAAGCTTTCTTT	TRBJ1-1	-	few	TRBV19
CASSQDSGGTNTGELFF	TGTGCCAGCAGCCAAGATTCGGGGGGAACGAACACCGGGGAGCTGTTTTTT	TRBJ2-2	TRBD2	-	TRBV4-2
CASSRGPTGTEAFF	TGTGCCAGCAGCAGGGGGCCTACGGGCACTGAAGCTTTCTTT	TRBJ1-1	TRBD1	-	TRBV2
CASSPLGQGHTDTQYF	TGTGCCAGCAGCCCCCTGGGACAGGGGCACACAGATACGCAGTATTTT	TRBJ2-3	TRBD1	-	TRBV7-2
CASSYLRGNNEQFF	TGTGCCAGCAGTTACTTGCGGGGGAACAATGAGCAGTTCTTC	TRBJ2-1	TRBD2	-	TRBV6-5
CSVELTGSEQYF	TGCAGCGTTGAATTAACAGGGTCGGAGCAGTACTTC	TRBJ2-7	-	few	TRBV29-1
CASKPGGTGPEKLFF	TGTGCCAGCAAACCAGGGGGGACAGGGCCTGAAAAACTGTTTTTT	TRBJ1-4	TRBD1	-	TRBV6-5
CSVGPDGYGYTF	TGCAGCGTTGGTCCGGACGGCTATGGCTACACCTTC	TRBJ1-2	-	-	TRBV29-1
CASSPLGTEGTQYF	TGTGCCAGCAGCCCACTAGGGACCGAGGGGACCCAGTACTTC	TRBJ2-5	-	-	TRBV9
CSAAQRDEQFF	TGCAGCGCCGCACAGCGTGATGAGCAGTTCTTC	TRBJ2-1	-	few	TRBV29-1
CASSRTRGGGYTF	TGTGCCAGCAGTCGAACCCGCGGAGGGGGCTACACCTTC	TRBJ1-2	-	-	TRBV27
CSVEVSNQETQYF	TGCAGCGTTGAAGTGAGCAACCAAGAGACCCAGTACTTC	TRBJ2-5	-	-	TRBV29-1
CASSPWTVMSETQYF	TGTGCCAGCAGTCCCTGGACAGTCATGTCAGAGACCCAGTACTTC	TRBJ2-5	-	-	TRBV6-1
CSVGVSGQSNYGYTF	TGCAGCGTTGGAGTTTCGGGGCAGAGCAATTATGGCTACACCTTC	TRBJ1-2	-	-	TRBV29-1
CSGLYNEQFF	TGCAGCGGACTATACAATGAGCAGTTCTTC	TRBJ2-1	-	-	TRBV29-1
CASSLMAGRTGELFF	TGCGCCAGCAGCTTGATGGCAGGGAGGACCGGGGAGCTGTTTTTT	TRBJ2-2	-	-	TRBV5-1
CASSGQGLNYGYTF	TGTGCCAGCAGTGGACAGGGGCTCAACTATGGCTACACCTTC	TRBJ1-2	TRBD1	-	TRBV6-1
CASSLRLKDYNEQFF	TGTGCCAGCAGCTTGAGGTTAAAAGATTACAATGAGCAGTTCTTC	TRBJ2-1	-	-	TRBV5-4
CASSVRGTGLNIQYF	TGTGCCAGCAGTGTTAGAGGGACAGGCCTTAACATTCAGTACTTC	TRBJ2-4	TRBD1	once	TRBV2
CASSLGSEDQPQHF	TGCGCCAGCAGCTTGGGGTCAGAAGATCAGCCCCAGCATTTT	TRBJ1-5	-	-	TRBV5-1
CASSGTGTGDQPQHF	TGTGCCAGCAGTGGCACGGGGACAGGCGATCAGCCCCAGCATTTT	TRBJ1-5	TRBD1	-	TRBV6-5
CASSYSGHKNTEAFF	TGTGCCAGCAGTTACTCGGGACACAAGAACACTGAAGCTTTCTTT	TRBJ1-1	-	-	TRBV6-5
CASSEGHEANGYTF	TGCGCCAGCAGTGAGGGACACGAGGCAAATGGCTACACCTTC	TRBJ1-2	-	-	TRBV10-2
CAWSDWAYGYTF	TGTGCCTGGAGTGATTGGGCCTATGGCTACACCTTC	TRBJ1-2	-	-	TRBV30
CASSLGANTEAFF	TGTGCCAGCAGTTTAGGAGCGAACACTGAAGCTTTCTTT	TRBJ1-1	-	-	TRBV27
CASSKGVGPQETQYF	TGTGCCAGCAGTAAAGGGGTGGGCCCGCAAGAGACCCAGTACTTC	TRBJ2-5	-	once	TRBV25-1